A selection of T cell receptor beta chains follows, all from one sample in a study of vaccination effects on CD4 cells after COVID-19. Clones were read by immunoSEQ multiplex PCR, and TCRdb kept only the in-frame ones, dropping some. Among 15,000 to 20,000 clones listed, over 60% were seen once. These receptors' targets are unknown. The sample here was CD4+ T cells from PBMCs cultured with SARS-CoV-2 spike peptides, taken after COVID-19 vaccination. These receptors all stem from a human donor who had a prior SARS-CoV-2 infection. Both conserved end residues are part of each CDR3. The D gene is left open where the match is weak. Clone size is given for some rows only: seen once, a few or many times, or a class if the clone is expanded.

len,d_gene,v_gene,abundance,j_gene,CDR3aa,CDR3nt
12,NA,TRBV19,NA,TRBJ2-3,CASSSRTDTQYF,TGTGCCAGTAGTTCGCGCACAGATACGCAGTATTTT
16,TRBD2,TRBV12-5,NA,TRBJ2-2,CASGFSLAGEVRELFF,TGTGCTAGTGGTTTTTCACTAGCGGGAGAAGTTCGGGAGCTGTTTTTT
14,NA,TRBV5-1,NA,TRBJ2-5,CASSLGAGRETQYF,TGCGCCAGCAGCTTGGGTGCGGGTCGAGAGACCCAGTACTTC
16,TRBD2,TRBV6-5,NA,TRBJ2-2,CASSYLGGGGAGELFF,TGTGCCAGCAGTTACCTGGGCGGGGGAGGGGCCGGGGAGCTGTTTTTT
15,NA,TRBV6-4,once,TRBJ2-7,CASILIDGSDYEQYF,TGTGCCAGCATTCTGATTGACGGGAGTGACTACGAGCAGTACTTC
16,TRBD1,TRBV18,NA,TRBJ2-1,CASSPRTGYFLGEQFF,TGTGCCAGCTCACCAAGGACAGGGTATTTTTTGGGTGAGCAGTTCTTC
14,TRBD1,TRBV19,NA,TRBJ2-3,CASSRGQGFSTQYF,TGTGCCAGTAGCCGCGGACAGGGATTCTCTACGCAGTATTTT
14,NA,TRBV19,NA,TRBJ2-7,CASAPRAASYEQYF,TGTGCCAGTGCGCCCAGGGCCGCCTCCTACGAGCAGTACTTC
14,TRBD1,TRBV5-5,NA,TRBJ2-5,CASSLRTGQETQYF,TGTGCCAGCAGCCTCCGGACAGGCCAAGAGACCCAGTACTTC
14,TRBD1,TRBV6-5,NA,TRBJ1-5,CASYRTGAGQPQHF,TGTGCCAGCTACAGGACAGGGGCAGGGCAGCCCCAGCATTTT
15,NA,TRBV25-1,NA,TRBJ1-2,CASSAEYGGASGYTF,TGTGCCAGCAGCGCAGAATATGGGGGCGCCTCTGGCTACACCTTC
13,NA,TRBV5-1,few,TRBJ1-2,CASSLAGRSGYTF,TGCGCCAGCAGCTTGGCCGGCAGAAGTGGCTACACCTTC
13,NA,TRBV7-2,few,TRBJ2-1,CASSPPWNNEQFF,TGTGCCAGCAGCCCACCGTGGAACAATGAGCAGTTCTTC
14,TRBD2,TRBV20-1,NA,TRBJ2-7,CSASIAGGPDEQYF,TGCAGTGCTAGTATAGCGGGAGGGCCCGACGAGCAGTACTTC
13,TRBD1,TRBV13,few,TRBJ2-1,CASSATGGLGKFF,TGTGCCAGCAGCGCGACAGGGGGCCTAGGGAAGTTCTTC
14,NA,TRBV5-1,NA,TRBJ2-1,CASSLTGIYNEQFF,TGCGCCAGCTCCCTCACCGGGATTTACAATGAGCAGTTCTTC
15,NA,TRBV18,NA,TRBJ1-1,CASSPKFREDTEAFF,TGTGCCAGCTCACCAAAGTTCCGGGAAGACACTGAAGCTTTCTTT
13,NA,TRBV7-9,NA,TRBJ1-2,CASSLDRAYGYTF,TGTGCCAGCAGCTTAGACAGGGCCTATGGCTACACCTTC
16,TRBD2,TRBV5-5,NA,TRBJ2-3,CASSPRTSGGTDTQYF,TGTGCCAGCAGCCCAAGGACTAGCGGGGGCACAGATACGCAGTATTTT
15,NA,TRBV6-5,NA,TRBJ2-7,CASSYDSTPDYEQYF,TGTGCCAGCAGCTATGACAGCACCCCCGACTACGAGCAGTACTTC
14,NA,TRBV7-9,once,TRBJ2-3,CASSFGLSTDTQYF,TGTGCCAGCAGCTTCGGCCTTAGCACAGATACGCAGTATTTT